This T cell receptor beta chain came from a study of blood T cell repertoires in COVID-19. Study-level background: The origin of the acute and convalescent COVID-19 samples was the United States, Italy and Spain.

This clone came up a few times. V was shortened by 0 bases and J by 1 base, with 6 bases between the two germline ends. The CDR3 extends over 14 amino acids. Germline loops: CDR1 LNHNV, CDR2 YYDKDF (reference sequence). Assay used: immunoSEQ multiplex PCR; TCRdb lists only in-frame clones, some missing. The data show a few hundred thousand clones, around 83% seen once. Material for sequencing was PBMCs or T cells enriched from blood (not recorded which). J is TRBJ1-1 and V is TRBV15; TRBD1 might be the D (5 bases). The TCR was taken from a woman in her thirties or forties with acute COVID-19. DNA for the CDR3: TGTGCCACCAGCAGAGACAGGGAGAACACTGAAGCTTTCTTT. Translating gives CATSRDRENTEAFF.